These 11 T cell receptor beta chains share one sample of origin, sequenced in a study of blood T cell repertoires in COVID-19. Data came from immunoSEQ multiplex PCR; TCRdb stores just in-frame clones and leaves some out. This sample carries under 150,000 clones, 88% of them seen once, and the ten largest clones take 1.2%. Sequencing was performed on PBMCs or T cells enriched from blood (not recorded which). Every receptor here comes from a young woman with acute COVID-19.

The chain recombines TRBV28 with TRBJ1-5, with 7 bases identical to TRBD1. The J segment lost 8 bases and the V segment lost 5 bases, leaving 12 bases of the junction unmatched. CDR1 is MDHEN, CDR2 SYDVKM, per germline. This CDR3 is built from 15 residues. Here the CDR3 reads CASSTQTGAEEPQHF. The CDR3 DNA reads TGTGCCAGCAGTACCCAAACAGGGGCGGAGGAGCCCCAGCATTTT.

The rearrangement joins TRBV7-9 to TRBJ1-1; no clear D gene. The CDR3 runs 12 residues. V was trimmed by 1 base and J by 4 bases, leaving 4 bases between them. Per germline, CDR1 SEHNR and CDR2 FQNEAQ (reference sequence). The CDR3 loop reads CASSLDFTEAFF. In DNA form, the CDR3 reads TGTGCCAGCAGCTTAGACTTCACTGAAGCTTTCTTT.

The rearrangement joins TRBV7-2 to TRBJ1-1, with unresolved D. Trimming removed 4 bases from V and 3 bases from J, with 9 bases in between. The CDR3 covers 13 residues. CDR1 is SGHTA, CDR2 FQGNSA, per germline. The CDR3 protein is CASSWTPDTEAFF. In DNA form, the CDR3 reads TGTGCCAGCAGCTGGACTCCGGACACTGAAGCTTTCTTT. Supplemented by reference TRBV7-2 and TRBJ1-1, the full variable domain reads GAGVSQSPSNKVTEKGKDVELRCDPISGHTALYWYRQSLGQGLEFLIYFQGNSAPDKSGLPSDRFSAERTGGSVSTLTIQRTQQEDSAVYLCASSWTPDTEAFFGQGTRLTVV.

The chain uses TRBV7-9 and TRBJ1-1; D remains ambiguous. Per germline, CDR1 SEHNR and CDR2 FQNEAQ (reference sequence). The V and J ends lost 5 bases and 3 bases respectively, with 16 bases between them. The CDR3 spans 15 residues. The CDR3, as DNA: TGTGCCAGCAGCCCGCGGGGAGGGATAGACACTGAAGCTTTCTTT. Its protein product is CASSPRGGIDTEAFF.

V gene TRBV30 combines with J gene TRBJ2-4, with 8 bases aligning to TRBD1. CDR1 is GTSNPN and CDR2 is SVGIG in the germline V gene (reference sequence). The CDR3 runs to 19 residues. Trimming at V came to 2 bases and at J to 0 bases, leaving 15 bases not matched to a gene. The CDR3 loop reads CAWSRRQGLGAIAKNIQYF. The CDR3 DNA reads as TGTGCCTGGAGTCGCCGACAGGGGCTTGGGGCGATAGCCAAAAACATTCAGTACTTC.

The J gene is TRBJ2-1, the V gene TRBV10-3; the D is unclear. V dropped 4 bases and J dropped 2 bases, with 9 bases sitting between them. From germline, CDR1 is ENHRY and CDR2 SYGVKD. The CDR3 sequence is 14 residues long. CDR3 nucleotides: TGTGCCATCAGTGCGTACGGAGCCTACAATGAGCAGTTCTTC. Protein: CAISAYGAYNEQFF.

The genes are TRBV18 and TRBJ1-1; no clear D gene. The CDR3 loop spans 16 amino acids. From germline, CDR1 is KGHSH and CDR2 LQKENI. V lost 4 bases and J lost 4, with 19 bases in between. In DNA, the CDR3 is TGTGCCAGCTCACGATCGCTTATTTCAACCGGCACTGAAGCTTTCTTT. Its protein product is CASSRSLISTGTEAFF.

J is TRBJ2-5 and V is TRBV11-3, with D possibly matching TRBD2 (6 bases). This CDR3 has 15 residues. The V end was cut by 0 bases, the J end by 1 base, with 9 bases between. From germline, CDR1 is SGHNT and CDR2 YENEEA. The CDR3 DNA follows: TGTGCCAGCAGCTTAGACGGAGGGTCCCAAGAGACCCAGTACTTC. Translated: CASSLDGGSQETQYF.

Remarks on this clone: Other DNA sequences from this sample encode an identical CDR3 as well. The chain couples TRBV18 to TRBJ2-7, with 11 bases aligning to TRBD2. Germline-derived CDR1 and CDR2 are KGHSH and LQKENI. With 2 bases clipped from V and 4 bases from J, the junction kept 1 base outside the gene matches. The CDR3 length is 14 residues. The CDR3 nucleotides read TGTGCCAGCTCACCAGGGACTAGCGGTTACGAGCAGTACTTC. The encoded protein is CASSPGTSGYEQYF. Drawing the rest from reference TRBV18 and TRBJ2-7, the complete variable domain is NAGVMQNPRHLVRRRGQEARLRCSPMKGHSHVYWYRQLPEEGLKFMVYLQKENIIDESGMPKERFSAEFPKEGPSILRIQQVVRGDSAAYFCASSPGTSGYEQYFGPGTRLTVT.

The chain couples TRBV7-2 to TRBJ2-1; TRBD2 is a possible D gene (6 bases). Trimming stripped 5 bases from V and 3 bases from J, with 14 bases between. Germline lookup yields CDR1 SGHTA and CDR2 FQGNSA. CDR3 length: 15 residues. CDR3 DNA sequence: TGTGCCAGCAGCCGCTCCGGGACTTACTACAATGAGCAGTTCTTC. It is translated as CASSRSGTYYNEQFF.

The chain has TRBV28 and TRBJ2-7; unclear D gene. Germline V gene sequence: CDR1 MDHEN, CDR2 SYDVKM. The CDR3 sequence is 13 residues long. Trimming removed 6 bases from V and 4 bases from J, with 13 bases in between. In DNA form, the CDR3 reads TGTGCCAGCAGCTCTATCCTGGAGTACGAGCAGTACTTC. Translating gives CASSSILEYEQYF.